Below are 13 T cell receptor beta chains sequenced from a single sample in a study of shared clonotypes between healthy human individuals (dated by TCRdb to the early 2020s). Receptor amplification or capture employed the immunoSEQ multiplex PCR assay. The source is immuneACCESS, and TCRdb retained only in-frame sequences with V and J called. Part of the clones is not carried over; for the studies checked, unresolved V genes explain less than half of this, and the remainder is unexplained. The sample yields around 700,000 clones; about 78% were counted once. The ten largest make up approximately 2% of the sample. Sequenced material: memory CD4+ T cells sorted from blood. The sample's cell subset or site label, decoded: CD45RA-negative fraction. These TCRs come from a woman between 25 and 40 years old in good health.

The chain links TRBV6-6 to TRBJ2-5, with 7 bases matching TRBD1. The length of the CDR3 is 14 residues. After removal of 6 bases from V and 4 bases from J, the junction contained 8 bases not matched to a gene. Germline assignment: CDR1 MNHNY and CDR2 SVGAGI (reference sequence). In DNA, the CDR3 is TGTGCCAGCAGACAGGGGCTAGGGGGAGAGACCCAGTACTTC. Residues: CASRQGLGGETQYF.

The chain links TRBV7-3 to TRBJ1-1; D gene ambiguous. The CDR3 contains 15 residues. With 3 bases removed from V and 5 bases from J, the gap between germline ends came to 16 bases. Germline V CDR1 and CDR2: SGHTA, FQGTGA. This chain's CDR3 is CASSLAGADATEAFF. As DNA, the CDR3 is TGTGCCAGCAGCTTGGCCGGCGCGGACGCGACTGAAGCTTTCTTT.

Only a few counts were recorded for this clone. This chain links TRBV5-1 with TRBJ2-1; D perhaps matches TRBD1 (5 bases). Germline CDR1 reads SGHRS; CDR2 reads YFSETQ. The CDR3 is made up of 15 amino acids. The V end lost 2 bases, the J end lost 4 bases, and 13 bases lay between the germline ends. In DNA, the CDR3 is TGCGCCAGCAGCTTCTCGACAGCACAATACAATGAGCAGTTCTTC. The encoded protein is CASSFSTAQYNEQFF.

J is TRBJ2-1 and V is TRBV11-2; TRBD2 might be the D (6 bases). V was pared by 1 base and J by 9 bases, with 10 bases between. Germline CDR1 is SGHAT and CDR2 is FQNNGV. The CDR3 contains 13 residues. CDR3 DNA: TGTGCCAGCAGCTTAGGGCGGGATCGTGAGCAGTTCTTC. Protein product: CASSLGRDREQFF.

This clone was observed a handful of times. The rearrangement links TRBV11-2 to TRBJ2-1; no reliable D call. Germline V lookup: CDR1 SGHAT, CDR2 FQNNGV. V was cut by 5 bases and J by 10 bases, with 15 bases left in between. This CDR3 is built from 13 residues. The CDR3 spells CASSERRVYEQFF. In DNA, the CDR3 is TGTGCCAGCAGCGAGCGCCGGGTATACGAGCAGTTCTTC.

The table lists this clone with many counts. The V and J genes are TRBV2 and TRBJ1-4; the match to TRBD1 covers 10 bases. Trimming cost V 4 bases and J 0 bases; bases outside gene matches: 5. The CDR3 contains 17 residues. CDR1 is SNHLY and CDR2 is FYNNEI in the germline V gene. The CDR3 loop is CASSAGQGVATNEKLFF. DNA for the CDR3: TGTGCCAGCAGTGCCGGACAGGGGGTCGCAACTAATGAAAAACTGTTTTTT. Together with reference TRBV2 and TRBJ1-4, the CDR3 gives the full variable domain: EPEVTQTPSHQVTQMGQEVILRCVPISNHLYFYWYRQILGQKVEFLVSFYNNEISEKSEIFDDQFSVERPDGSNFTLKIRSTKLEDSAMYFCASSAGQGVATNEKLFFGSGTQLSVL.

This chain joins TRBV7-8 and TRBJ1-3, with D tentatively TRBD1 (5 bases). Germline V gene lookup returns CDR1 SGHVS and CDR2 FQNEAQ. CDR3 length equals 16 residues. V was trimmed by 5 bases and J by 3 bases, leaving 17 bases between them. The CDR3 DNA reads as TGTGCCAGCAGCGCGCGAGGGGAGGTTTATGGAAACACCATATATTTT. It encodes CASSARGEVYGNTIYF.

The chain couples TRBV28 to TRBJ2-5; 8 positions match TRBD2. Trimming cost V 3 bases and J 5 bases; bases outside gene matches: 5. The CDR3 loop spans 14 amino acids. Germline V gene sequence: CDR1 MDHEN, CDR2 SYDVKM. The CDR3 sequence: CASSFGGRTETQYF. CDR3 nucleotide sequence: TGTGCCAGCAGTTTCGGCGGGAGGACCGAGACCCAGTACTTC.

The CDR3 region is CASSFGGPEKLFF. As DNA, the CDR3 is TGCGCCAGCAGCTTCGGAGGGCCCGAAAAACTGTTTTTT. The rearrangement joins TRBV5-1 to TRBJ1-4; D remains ambiguous. CDR3 length: 13 amino acids. CDR1 and CDR2 from the germline V gene are SGHRS and YFSETQ. V was cut by 2 bases and J by 8 bases, with 10 bases left in between.

The chain uses TRBV25-1 and TRBJ2-7; TRBD2 aligns across 10 bases. Germline V lookup: CDR1 MGHDK, CDR2 SYGVNS. The CDR3 contains 15 residues. V was pared by 4 bases and J by 0 bases, with 3 bases of the junction left unmatched. The CDR3 DNA is TGTGCCAGCAGTGTATCTAGCGGGAGCTCCTACGAGCAGTACTTC. It translates to CASSVSSGSSYEQYF.

This clone showed up just once. This chain joins TRBV30 and TRBJ2-5, with 7 bases aligning to TRBD1. Per the germline V gene, CDR1 is GTSNPN and CDR2 is SVGIG (reference sequence). This CDR3 region has 14 residues. J was trimmed by 4 bases and V by 1 base; bases with no gene match: 6. The CDR3 DNA is TGTGCCTGGAGTGCCACCAGGGGGAGAGAGACCCAGTACTTC. The encoded protein is CAWSATRGRETQYF.

This chain joins TRBV28 and TRBJ2-7; 10 nucleotides agree with TRBD1. V shed 4 bases and J 4 bases; nucleotides not matched to a gene: 7. The CDR3 contains 15 residues. In germline, CDR1 is MDHEN, CDR2 SYDVKM. The CDR3 reads CASSSPTGGAYEQYF. DNA of the CDR3: TGTGCCAGCAGTTCCCCGACAGGGGGCGCGTACGAGCAGTACTTC. Supplemented by reference TRBV28 and TRBJ2-7, the full variable domain reads DVKVTQSSRYLVKRTGEKVFLECVQDMDHENMFWYRQDPGLGLRLIYFSYDVKMKEKGDIPEGYSVSREKKERFSLILESASTNQTSMYLCASSSPTGGAYEQYFGPGTRLTVT.

The chain links TRBV23-1 to TRBJ2-4; perhaps TRBD1 as D (5 bases). TRBV23-1 is labeled an ORF, and its function is uncertain. Trimming left V 5 bases short and J 2 bases short, with 10 bases between. The CDR3 has 14 amino acids. The CDR3 DNA sequence: TGCGCCAGCAGTATCAGGGTCCCCAAAAACATTCAGTACTTC. Protein: CASSIRVPKNIQYF.